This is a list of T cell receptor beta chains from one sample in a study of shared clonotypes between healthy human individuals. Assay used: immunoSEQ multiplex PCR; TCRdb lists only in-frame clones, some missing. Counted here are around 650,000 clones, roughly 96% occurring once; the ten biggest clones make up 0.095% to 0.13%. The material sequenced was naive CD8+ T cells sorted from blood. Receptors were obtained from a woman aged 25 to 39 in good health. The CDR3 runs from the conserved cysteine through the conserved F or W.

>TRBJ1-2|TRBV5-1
CASSLAAGDNYGYTF
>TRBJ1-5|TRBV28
CASSQGGNQPQHF
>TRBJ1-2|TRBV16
CASSQSGTGYYGYTF
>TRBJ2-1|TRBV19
CASSIFTGAVYNEQFF
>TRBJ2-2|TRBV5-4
CASTSLGGELFF
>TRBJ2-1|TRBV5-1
CASSLATSGSYEQFF
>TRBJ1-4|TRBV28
CASSRTGKLFF
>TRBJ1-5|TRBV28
CASSPSRVWPQHF
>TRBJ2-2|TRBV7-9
CASSDPLRKPGTGELFF
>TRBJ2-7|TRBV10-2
CASSAYLSYEQYF
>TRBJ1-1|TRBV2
CAATPGQGGTEAFF
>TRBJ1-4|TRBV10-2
CASSEVAGGEDEKLFF
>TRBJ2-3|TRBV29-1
CSVDGGPTDTQYF
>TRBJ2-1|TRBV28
CASSTGTSGVSYNEQFF
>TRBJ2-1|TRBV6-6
CASSSRKEGSYNEQFF
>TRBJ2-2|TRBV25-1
CASSEWYGTGSSGELFF
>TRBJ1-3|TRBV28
CASSLPRRNTIYF
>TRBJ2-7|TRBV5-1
CASSWTGTDKDEQYF
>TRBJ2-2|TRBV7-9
CASSPSLWSGPNTGELFF
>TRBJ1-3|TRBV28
CASSSAGVGNTIYF
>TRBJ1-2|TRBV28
CASSPGKVEIPYGYTF
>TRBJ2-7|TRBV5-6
CASSFGDGYEQYF
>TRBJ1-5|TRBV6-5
CATSPGQGNQPQHF
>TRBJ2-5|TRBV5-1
CASTDTSYQETQYF
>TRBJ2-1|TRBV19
CASSTSGDNEQFF
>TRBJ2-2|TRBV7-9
CASRREDTGELFF
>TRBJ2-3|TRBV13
CASSVALRERSDTQYF
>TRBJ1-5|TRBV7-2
CASSLAFRGNQPQHF
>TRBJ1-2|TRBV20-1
CSARDQTGYTF
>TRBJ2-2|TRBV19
CASSPGLAGVVGELFF
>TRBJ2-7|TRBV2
CASMSAGGDEQYF
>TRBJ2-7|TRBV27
CASSLSGGGSYEQYF
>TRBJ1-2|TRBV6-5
CASSNLVESYGYTF
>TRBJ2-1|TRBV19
CASSAGGMNEQFF
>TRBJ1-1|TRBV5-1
CASSLGARGPEMNTEAFF
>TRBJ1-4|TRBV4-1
CASSHLGRNEKLFF
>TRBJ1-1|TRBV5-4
CASSLSEAGEVFF
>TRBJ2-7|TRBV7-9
CASSLVVYEQYF
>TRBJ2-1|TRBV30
CAWTETFYNEQFF
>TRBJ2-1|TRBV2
CASSEFSEGRGNEQFF
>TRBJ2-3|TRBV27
CASTGGATDTQYF